The clone carrying this T cell receptor (beta chain) was detected a few times. These data are taken from a study of T cell changes during pregnancy in multiple sclerosis. The data were produced by immunoSEQ multiplex PCR, yet TCRdb's version contains in-frame clones alone and is incomplete. Of 25,000 to 30,000 clones detected, roughly nine tenths appear once; the ten largest clones hold around 0.6%. This TCR came from a female donor in good health, enrolled as a control in a pregnancy study. The input for sequencing was CD4+ T cells from peripheral blood mononuclear cells, taken in the first trimester of pregnancy.

This chain's CDR3 is CASSSRVREGSNEQFF. The CDR3 nucleotides are TGTGCCAGCAGTTCCAGGGTGCGGGAGGGTTCCAATGAGCAGTTCTTC. The V gene is TRBV11-2, the J gene TRBJ2-1, with 9 bases identical to TRBD2. The germline CDR1 and CDR2 sequences are SGHAT and FQNNGV. The CDR3 has 16 amino acids. After removal of 6 bases from V and 6 bases from J, the junction contained 12 bases not matched to a gene. Full variable domain (outside the CDR3, taken from reference TRBV11-2 and TRBJ2-1): EAGVAQSPRYKIIEKRQSVAFWCNPISGHATLYWYQQILGQGPKLLIQFQNNGVVDDSQLPKDRFSAERLKGVDSTLKIQPAKLEDSAVYLCASSSRVREGSNEQFFGPGTRLTVL.